This TCR beta chain was sequenced for a study of spatial heterogeneity in lung cancer. Turning to the study itself: Samples were donated by 72 untreated early-stage non-small cell lung cancer patients. When available, follow-up PBMC samples taken a median of roughly 26 months after resection were sequenced.

This CDR3 has 12 amino acids. Trimming cost V 1 base and J 3 bases, with 4 bases left between them. The V gene's germline CDR1 is SQVTM and CDR2 ANQGSEA. TCRdb analysed the 5' RACE reads with MiXCR anew, one entry per CDR3 protein. The sample shows 25,000 to 30,000 distinct CDR3 sequences, around 6.1% of them seen only once. At least ten counts were recorded for this clonotype. The time point was: blood at routine non-recurrence follow-up after resection. Tumor, nontumor lung or frozen PBMC supplied whole RNA, sequenced without sorting. The clonotype was recovered from a male donor with early-stage non-small cell lung cancer. The sample here was PBMCs, taken at follow-up. V usage is TRBV29-1 and J usage is TRBJ2-1; D not resolved. Written as DNA, the CDR3 is TGCAGCGTTGAAGCTAACTACAATGAGCAGTTCTTC. Protein: CSVEANYNEQFF.